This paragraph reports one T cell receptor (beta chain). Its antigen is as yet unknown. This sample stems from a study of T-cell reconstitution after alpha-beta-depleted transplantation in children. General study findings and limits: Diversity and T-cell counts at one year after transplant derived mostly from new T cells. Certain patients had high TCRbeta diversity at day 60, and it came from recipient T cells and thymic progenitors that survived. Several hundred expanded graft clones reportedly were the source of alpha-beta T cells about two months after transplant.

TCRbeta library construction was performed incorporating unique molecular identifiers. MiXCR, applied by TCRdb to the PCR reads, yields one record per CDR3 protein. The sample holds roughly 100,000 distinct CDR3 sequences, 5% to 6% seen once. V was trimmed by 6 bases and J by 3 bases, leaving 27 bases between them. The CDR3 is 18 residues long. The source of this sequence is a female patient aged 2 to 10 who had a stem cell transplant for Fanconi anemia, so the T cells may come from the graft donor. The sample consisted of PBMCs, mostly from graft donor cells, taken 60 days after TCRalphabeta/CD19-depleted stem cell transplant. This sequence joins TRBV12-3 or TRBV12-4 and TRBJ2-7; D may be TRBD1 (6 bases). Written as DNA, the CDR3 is TGTGCCAGCAGAGGTGGCTATCGGGGCGGCAGGGGTAGCTACGAGCAGTACTTC. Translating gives CASRGGYRGGRGSYEQYF.